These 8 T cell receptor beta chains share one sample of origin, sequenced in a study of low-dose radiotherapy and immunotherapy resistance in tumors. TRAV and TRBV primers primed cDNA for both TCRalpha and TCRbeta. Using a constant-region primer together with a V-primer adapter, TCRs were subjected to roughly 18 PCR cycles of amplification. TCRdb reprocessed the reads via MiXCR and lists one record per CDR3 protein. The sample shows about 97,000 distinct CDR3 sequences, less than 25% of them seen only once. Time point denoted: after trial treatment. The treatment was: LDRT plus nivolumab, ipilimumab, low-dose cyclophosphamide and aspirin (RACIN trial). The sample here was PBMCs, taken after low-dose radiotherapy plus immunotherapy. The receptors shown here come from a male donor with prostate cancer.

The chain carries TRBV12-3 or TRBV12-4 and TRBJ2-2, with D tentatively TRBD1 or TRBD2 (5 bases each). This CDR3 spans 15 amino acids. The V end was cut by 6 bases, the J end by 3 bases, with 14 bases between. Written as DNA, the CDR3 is TGTGCCAGCAGAGAAGCAGGGCGGGACACCGGGGAGCTGTTTTTT. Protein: CASREAGRDTGELFF.

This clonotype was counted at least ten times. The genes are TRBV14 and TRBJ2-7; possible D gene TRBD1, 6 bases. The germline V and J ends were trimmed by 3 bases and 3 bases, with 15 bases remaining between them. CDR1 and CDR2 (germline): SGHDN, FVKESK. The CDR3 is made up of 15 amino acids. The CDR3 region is CASSQDSSGLYEQYF. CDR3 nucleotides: TGTGCCAGCAGCCAGGACAGTTCGGGTCTCTACGAGCAGTACTTC. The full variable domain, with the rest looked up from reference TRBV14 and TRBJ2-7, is EAGVTQFPSHSVIEKGQTVTLRCDPISGHDNLYWYRRVMGKEIKFLLHFVKESKQDESGMPNNRFLAERTGGTYSTLKVQPAELEDSGVYFCASSQDSSGLYEQYFGPGTRLTVT.

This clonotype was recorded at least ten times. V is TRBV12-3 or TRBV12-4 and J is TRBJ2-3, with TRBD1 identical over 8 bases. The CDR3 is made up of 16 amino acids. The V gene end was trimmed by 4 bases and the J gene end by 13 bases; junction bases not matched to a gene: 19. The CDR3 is CASSSLPPGTGLLKYF. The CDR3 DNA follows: TGTGCCAGCAGTTCCCTCCCCCCCGGGACAGGCCTCCTTAAGTATTTT.

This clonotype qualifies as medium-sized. The CDR3 nucleotides read TGTGCCAGCAGCCGATCGGGACAGAGATTCACCGGGGAGCTGTTTTTT. This translates into CASSRSGQRFTGELFF. The chain carries TRBV7-8 and TRBJ2-2; 7 bases match TRBD1. V shed 5 bases, J shed 4 bases, and the junction held 10 bases outside the gene matches. Germline lookup yields CDR1 SGHVS and CDR2 FQNEAQ. This CDR3 region has 16 residues.

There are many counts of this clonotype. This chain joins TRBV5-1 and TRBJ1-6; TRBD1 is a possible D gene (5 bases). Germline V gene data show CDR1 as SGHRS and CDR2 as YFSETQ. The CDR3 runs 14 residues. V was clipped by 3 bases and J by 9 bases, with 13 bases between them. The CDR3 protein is CASSSEVGGSPLHF. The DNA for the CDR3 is TGCGCCAGCAGCTCCGAGGTGGGGGGTTCACCCCTCCACTTT.

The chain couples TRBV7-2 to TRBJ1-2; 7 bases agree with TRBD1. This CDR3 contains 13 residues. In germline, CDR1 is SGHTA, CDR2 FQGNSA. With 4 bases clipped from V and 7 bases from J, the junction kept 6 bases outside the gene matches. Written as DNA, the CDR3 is TGTGCCAGCAGCTCTATTGGACAGGTTGGCTACACCTTC. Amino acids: CASSSIGQVGYTF. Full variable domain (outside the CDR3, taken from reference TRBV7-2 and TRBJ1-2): GAGVSQSPSNKVTEKGKDVELRCDPISGHTALYWYRQSLGQGLEFLIYFQGNSAPDKSGLPSDRFSAERTGGSVSTLTIQRTQQEDSAVYLCASSSIGQVGYTFGSGTRLTVV.

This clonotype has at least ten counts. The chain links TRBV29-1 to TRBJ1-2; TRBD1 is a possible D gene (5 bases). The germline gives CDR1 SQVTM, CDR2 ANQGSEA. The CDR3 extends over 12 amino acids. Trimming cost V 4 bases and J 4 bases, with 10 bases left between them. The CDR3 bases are TGCAGCGTTGCGACAGAAGTCTATGGCTACACCTTC. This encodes CSVATEVYGYTF. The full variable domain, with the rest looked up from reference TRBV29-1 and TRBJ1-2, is SAVISQKPSRDICQRGTSLTIQCQVDSQVTMMFWYRQQPGQSLTLIATANQGSEATYESGFVIDKFPISRPNLTFSTLTVSNMSPEDSSIYLCSVATEVYGYTFGSGTRLTVV.

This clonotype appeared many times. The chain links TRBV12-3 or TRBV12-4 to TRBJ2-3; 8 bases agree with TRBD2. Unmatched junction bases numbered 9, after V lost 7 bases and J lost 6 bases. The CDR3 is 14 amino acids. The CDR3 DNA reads TGTGCCAGCATCAAGGGACTAGAGGGGGATACGCAGTATTTT. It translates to CASIKGLEGDTQYF.